A single sample is the source of the 26 T cell receptor beta chains below, sequenced in a study of shared clonotypes between healthy human individuals. The naive CD8 subset, CD45RO-negative cells positively selected for CCR7, excluded terminally differentiated effector memory CD45RA+ cells. The method was immunoSEQ multiplex PCR; TCRdb's version includes in-frame clones alone and lacks a portion of them. The sample shows about 2.1 million clones, around 95% of them seen only once. The specimen sequenced was naive CD8+ T cells from PBMCs. These receptors were taken from a man aged 18 to 30 in good health. Some clones in this sample may be carry-over from other donors' samples.

V is TRBV6-5 and J is TRBJ1-2; TRBD1 agrees at 8 bases. Germline assignment: CDR1 MNHEY and CDR2 SVGAGI. Trimming at V came to 5 bases and at J to 3 bases, leaving 5 bases not matched to a gene. The CDR3 has 14 residues. The CDR3, as DNA: TGTGCCAGCAGTCGGACAGGGTGGGACTATGGCTACACCTTC. This encodes CASSRTGWDYGYTF.

The rearrangement joins TRBV6-1 to TRBJ2-7; D is ambiguous. The V and J ends lost 6 bases and 5 bases respectively, with 8 bases between them. CDR1 is MNHNS, CDR2 SASEGT, per germline. The CDR3 totals 11 residues. DNA of the CDR3: TGTGCCAGCAGCATAACGAACGAGCAGTACTTC. It yields the protein CASSITNEQYF.

The rearrangement joins TRBV27 to TRBJ2-7; D perhaps matches TRBD1 (5 bases). Germline V gene data show CDR1 as MNHEY and CDR2 as SMNVEV (reference sequence). The ends were cut back, 5 bases at V and 0 bases at J, with 14 bases in the middle. This CDR3 comprises 15 residues. CDR3: CASSPSRTFSYEQYF. The CDR3 bases are TGTGCCAGCAGTCCGAGCCGGACATTCTCCTACGAGCAGTACTTC.

The chain is built from TRBV9 and TRBJ2-3, with D uncertain. The ends were cut back, 9 bases at V and 6 bases at J, with 5 bases in the middle. Per germline, CDR1 SGDLS and CDR2 YYNGEE. The CDR3 totals 9 residues. The CDR3 loop reads CATEDTQYF. The CDR3 DNA reads TGTGCCACCGAGGATACGCAGTATTTT.

The chain joins TRBV7-9 to TRBJ2-1, with 15 nucleotides matching TRBD2. Losses at the gene ends were 1 base for V and 3 bases for J; bases not matched to a gene: 4. Germline CDR1 and CDR2: SEHNR and FQNEAQ (reference sequence). There are 18 residues in the CDR3. The CDR3 protein is CASSLGGLAGGRYNEQFF. CDR3 DNA: TGTGCCAGCAGCTTAGGGGGACTAGCGGGAGGACGCTACAATGAGCAGTTCTTC.

The chain recombines TRBV4-2 with TRBJ2-7; D uncertain. The CDR3 length is 17 residues. Germline V gene data show CDR1 as LGHNA and CDR2 as YNFKEQ. With 4 bases removed from V and 0 bases from J, the gap between germline ends came to 19 bases. The CDR3 sequence is CASSPYVQVRSSYEQYF. Written as DNA, the CDR3 is TGTGCCAGCAGCCCTTACGTTCAGGTACGATCCTCCTACGAGCAGTACTTC.

Comments on this clone: Other DNA sequences from this sample encode an identical CDR3 as well. The J gene is TRBJ1-1, the V gene TRBV6-5; D perhaps matches TRBD1 (5 bases). Germline V gives CDR1 MNHEY, CDR2 SVGAGI. V gave up 2 bases and J gave up 1 base, with 8 bases separating them. The CDR3 totals 14 residues. The DNA of the CDR3 is TGTGCCAGCAGTTACGGGGGATCGAACACTGAAGCTTTCTTT. Its translation is CASSYGGSNTEAFF.

This rearrangement joins TRBV7-6 to TRBJ1-5, with D perhaps TRBD1 (6 bases). The V gene lost 1 base and the J gene lost 5 bases, with 15 bases spanning the gap. Per the germline V gene, CDR1 is SGHVS and CDR2 is FNYEAQ. The CDR3 totals 16 residues. In DNA, the CDR3 is TGTGCCAGCAGCTTAGGCCCAGGGGAGCCTGATCAGCCCCAGCATTTT. The encoded protein is CASSLGPGEPDQPQHF.

V is TRBV9 and J is TRBJ1-1; D may be TRBD1 (5 bases). V lost 4 bases to trimming and J lost 4 bases, with 14 bases between them. The CDR3 covers 14 residues. Germline V gene lookup returns CDR1 SGDLS and CDR2 YYNGEE. The CDR3 loop reads CASSLSTVPTEAFF. DNA of the CDR3: TGTGCCAGCAGCTTATCGACAGTGCCCACTGAAGCTTTCTTT.

V gene TRBV6-1 combines with J gene TRBJ2-7; TRBD1 is a possible D gene (6 bases). V lost 4 bases and J lost 7, with 23 bases in between. CDR1 is MNHNS and CDR2 is SASEGT in the germline V gene. CDR3 length equals 16 residues. The CDR3 nucleotides are TGTGCCAGCAGTGTGGGTCGACGGGACACTATGAAGGAGCAGTACTTC. Its protein is CASSVGRRDTMKEQYF.

This chain links TRBV27 with TRBJ2-5; the match to TRBD1 covers 7 bases. From germline, CDR1 is MNHEY and CDR2 SMNVEV (reference sequence). J lost 6 bases, V lost 6 bases, and 10 bases had no gene match. There are 14 residues in the CDR3. The CDR3 reads CASSWTGAAKTQYF. In DNA, the CDR3 is TGTGCCAGCAGCTGGACAGGCGCGGCGAAGACCCAGTACTTC.

CDR3 in amino acids: CASSPQGYEQYF. The CDR3 DNA reads TGTGCCAGCAGCCCACAGGGATACGAGCAGTACTTC. This rearrangement joins TRBV5-8 to TRBJ2-7, with D possibly matching TRBD1 (6 bases). The V end lost 4 bases, the J end lost 4 bases, and 9 bases lay between the germline ends. The CDR3 runs to 12 residues. The germline gives CDR1 SGHTS, CDR2 YDEGEE.

V usage is TRBV6-5 and J usage is TRBJ2-3; D may match TRBD1 or TRBD2 (6 bases each). From germline, CDR1 is MNHEY and CDR2 SVGAGI. V gave up 5 bases and J gave up 5 bases, with 11 bases separating them. There are 13 residues in the CDR3. The DNA for the CDR3 is TGTGCCAGCAGTCGGGGGCCCCTAGATACGCAGTATTTT. Translating gives CASSRGPLDTQYF.

This chain connects TRBV7-9 to TRBJ2-1; D is possibly TRBD1 (6 bases). Between the trimmed V and J ends, which lost 6 bases and 4 bases, there was a span of 16 bases. This CDR3 is built from 15 residues. Looked up from germline, CDR1 is SEHNR and CDR2 is FQNEAQ (reference sequence). This CDR3 is CASSPGAARYNEQFF. DNA of the CDR3: TGTGCCAGCAGTCCAGGGGCCGCGAGGTACAATGAGCAGTTCTTC.

The chain uses TRBV4-1 and TRBJ2-7; D is possibly TRBD2 (6 bases). The germline CDR1 and CDR2 sequences are MGHRA and YSYEKL. The CDR3 has 13 amino acids. V lost 2 bases and J 6 bases, leaving 11 bases between the germline ends. The CDR3 is CASSQIRGAEQYF. CDR3 sequence (DNA): TGCGCCAGCAGCCAAATTCGCGGGGCCGAGCAGTACTTC.

Comments on this clone: At one of its ends the junction is not consistent with the germline gene, which may arise from a read error. The chain couples TRBV28 to TRBJ2-1; D possibly corresponds to TRBD2 (5 bases). Germline loops: CDR1 MDHEN, CDR2 SYDVKM. The CDR3 runs to 13 residues. The CDR3 loop is CASSSDSDNEQFF. The CDR3 DNA reads as TGTGCCAGCAGTTCGGACTCCGACAATGAGCAGTTCTTC.

The rearrangement joins TRBV4-2 to TRBJ2-7, with a possible D match to TRBD1 (5 bases). Trimming removed 4 bases from V and 5 bases from J, with 18 bases in between. The length of the CDR3 is 15 residues. In germline, CDR1 is LGHNA, CDR2 YNFKEQ. The CDR3 nucleotides are TGTGCCAGCAGCCTTACAAGGCAGGGTCCCGACGAGCAGTACTTC. It yields the protein CASSLTRQGPDEQYF.

The chain has TRBV20-1 and TRBJ2-5; D not certain. The CDR3 has 11 residues. V shed 3 bases and J shed 4 bases, with 6 bases lying between them. Germline V gives CDR1 DFQATT, CDR2 SNEGSKA (reference sequence). CDR3 protein: CSARMGETQYF. CDR3 DNA sequence: TGCAGTGCTAGGATGGGAGAGACCCAGTACTTC.

V usage is TRBV27 and J usage is TRBJ2-5, with D maybe TRBD2 (5 bases). In germline, CDR1 is MNHEY, CDR2 SMNVEV (reference sequence). The CDR3 has 15 residues. Trimming left V 5 bases short and J 5 bases short, with 18 bases between. CDR3 protein: CASSPQLAGGETQYF. The CDR3 nucleotides read TGTGCCAGCAGTCCCCAGTTGGCAGGCGGGGAGACCCAGTACTTC.

V is TRBV27 and J is TRBJ1-5; D gene unclear. Germline lookup yields CDR1 MNHEY and CDR2 SMNVEV (reference sequence). The CDR3 runs 14 residues. The germline V and J ends were trimmed by 5 bases and 2 bases, with 10 bases remaining between them. The CDR3 here is CASSPGPGNQPQHF. The CDR3 DNA sequence: TGTGCCAGCAGTCCCGGACCGGGCAATCAGCCCCAGCATTTT.

J is TRBJ2-5 and V is TRBV6-5; D call uncertain. The J call is uncertain, as TRBJ2-7 better fits the DNA end. CDR1 and CDR2 (germline): MNHEY, SVGAGI. The length of the CDR3 is 11 residues. The CDR3 region is CASRSPYEQYF. CDR3 coding DNA: TGTGCCAGCAGATCCCCCTACGAGCAGTACTTC.

This clone was picked up one time. The CDR3 reads CASSIPQGDNEQFF. DNA of the CDR3: TGTGCCAGCAGCATACCCCAAGGTGACAATGAGCAGTTCTTC. The chain uses TRBV7-9 and TRBJ2-1, with D hard to call. Trimming stripped 5 bases from V and 5 bases from J, with 13 bases between. The CDR3 spans 14 residues. Germline V gives CDR1 SEHNR, CDR2 FQNEAQ (reference sequence).

This rearrangement joins TRBV7-9 to TRBJ1-2; no definite D call. Germline CDR1 reads SEHNR; CDR2 reads FQNEAQ (reference sequence). CDR3 size: 12 residues. The V end was cut by 7 bases, the J end by 8 bases, with 14 bases between. CDR3 in DNA: TGTGCCAGCATCCATTCATTGGGCGGCTACACCTTC. Protein: CASIHSLGGYTF.

The chain recombines TRBV27 with TRBJ2-5; 10 bases map to TRBD2. Germline V gives CDR1 MNHEY, CDR2 SMNVEV (reference sequence). The CDR3 is 15 amino acids. Losses at the gene ends were 2 bases for V and 2 bases for J; bases not matched to a gene: 2. The chain's CDR3 is CASSLLAGAQETQYF. The CDR3 DNA reads TGTGCCAGCAGTTTACTAGCGGGAGCACAAGAGACCCAGTACTTC.

A note on this clone: Other DNA sequences in the same sample also yield this CDR3. The chain recombines TRBV7-6 with TRBJ2-2; D is unclear. Germline assignment: CDR1 SGHVS and CDR2 FNYEAQ. The CDR3 covers 12 residues. V was clipped by 1 base and J by 5 bases, with 2 bases between them. For the CDR3, the DNA is TGTGCCAGCAGCTTAGTTACCGGGGAGCTGTTTTTT. This encodes CASSLVTGELFF.

This clone was seen a single time. This rearrangement joins TRBV7-2 to TRBJ2-1; 11 bases are shared with TRBD2. In germline, CDR1 is SGHTA, CDR2 FQGNSA. V lost 5 bases, J lost 6 bases, and 6 bases stayed unmatched. This CDR3 spans 15 amino acids. In DNA, the CDR3 is TGTGCCAGCAGCCTACTAGCGGGAGTCGTCAATGAGCAGTTCTTC. Translation: CASSLLAGVVNEQFF. Drawing the rest from reference TRBV7-2 and TRBJ2-1, the complete variable domain is GAGVSQSPSNKVTEKGKDVELRCDPISGHTALYWYRQSLGQGLEFLIYFQGNSAPDKSGLPSDRFSAERTGGSVSTLTIQRTQQEDSAVYLCASSLLAGVVNEQFFGPGTRLTVL.